This entry is about one T cell receptor (beta chain). With V trimmed by 5 bases and J by 5 bases, 13 bases remained unmatched. Looked up from germline, CDR1 is SNHLY and CDR2 is FYNNEI. This CDR3 is 17 amino acids long. This sample is drawn from a study of PD-1 blockade in classical Hodgkin lymphoma. Here immunoSEQ multiplex PCR was the method, and the copy in TCRdb shows in-frame clones only, minus some. The sample holds about 14,000 clones, approximately 82% seen once. Every patient was affected by relapse after autologous stem cell transplantation, while exposure to brentuximab vedotin was not uniform.

The V call is TRBV2, the J call TRBJ2-1; TRBD2 agrees at 9 bases. This sequence originates from a human donor with classical Hodgkin lymphoma. Sequencing was performed on peripheral blood mononuclear cells (PBMCs), taken before the second cycle of nivolumab. Here the CDR3 reads CASSPRLAGKPDNEQFF. The CDR3 DNA follows: TGTGCCAGCAGTCCTCGGCTAGCGGGGAAACCAGACAATGAGCAGTTCTTC.